This TCR beta chain derives from a study of T cell clonotyping in hematopoietic cell transplantation. Study-wide context: Recipients' pretransplant samples followed cytoreduction. Study findings and constraints: Few recipient clonotypes overlapped donors; over 97% were de novo at given depth.

This CDR3 comprises 14 residues. Germline-derived CDR1 and CDR2 are LGHNA and YSLEER. Trimming cost V 6 bases and J 1 base, with 12 bases left between them. Produced via immunoSEQ multiplex PCR; TCRdb's table is partial and in-frame only. The sample includes approximately 18,000 clones, 70% to 80% of them seen just once. With respect to this clone: Its antigen is still unknown.

Time point noted: recipient sample about 28 days before transplant, after cytoreduction. The chain carries TRBV4-3 and TRBJ1-1, with D tentatively TRBD1 (6 bases). The TCR was taken from a man in his 60s with acute myeloid leukemia. Some clones in this sample may be carry-over from other donors' samples. The specimen comprised peripheral blood mononuclear cells, sampled before stem cell transplant. This CDR3 reads CASSSTGQNTEAFF. DNA of the CDR3: TGCGCCAGCAGTTCGACAGGCCAGAACACTGAAGCTTTCTTT.